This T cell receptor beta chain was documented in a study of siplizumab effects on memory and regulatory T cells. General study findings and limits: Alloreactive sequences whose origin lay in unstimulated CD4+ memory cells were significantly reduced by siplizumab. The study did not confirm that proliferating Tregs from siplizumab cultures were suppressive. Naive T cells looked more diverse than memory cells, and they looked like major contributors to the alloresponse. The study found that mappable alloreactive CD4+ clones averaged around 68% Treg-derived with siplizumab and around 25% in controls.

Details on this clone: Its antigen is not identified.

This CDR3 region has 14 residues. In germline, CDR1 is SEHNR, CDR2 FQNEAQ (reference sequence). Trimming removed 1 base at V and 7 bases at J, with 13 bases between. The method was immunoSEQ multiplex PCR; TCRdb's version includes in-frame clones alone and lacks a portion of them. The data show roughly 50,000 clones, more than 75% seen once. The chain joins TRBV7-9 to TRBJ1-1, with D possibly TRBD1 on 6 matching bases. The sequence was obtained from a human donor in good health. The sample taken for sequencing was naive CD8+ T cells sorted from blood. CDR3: CASSLVPGEVEAFF. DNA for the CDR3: TGTGCCAGCAGCTTAGTTCCAGGGGAGGTTGAAGCTTTCTTT.